This TCR beta chain appears in the sequencing data of a study of beta chain features in type 1 diabetes. Overall study: Cell yields, gender and age were comparable in patients and healthy donors.

Trimming pared 5 bases from V and 5 bases from J, leaving 19 bases between. The CDR3 sequence is 15 residues long. Germline CDR1 reads SGHTA; CDR2 reads FQGNSA. What was sequenced were expressed TCRB transcripts, since all of the isolated RNA had been reverse transcribed. Here immunoSEQ multiplex PCR was the method, and the copy in TCRdb shows in-frame clones only, minus some. Here the sample spans 300,000 to 400,000 clones, roughly 12% being singletons. A few counts support this clone. Its cognate antigen is unknown. Study-wide findings and caveats: Moderate yet significant TCRB CDR3 shortening was seen in Type 1 diabetes patients in all four CD4+ subsets. Sampled from patients, naive, central memory and Treg TCRB repertoires appeared more similar than those sampled from healthy donors. PCR might favor shorter templates, equally in patients and controls.

This sequence originates from a man aged 18 to 29 in good health. The gene calls are TRBV7-2 and TRBJ2-7; tentative D call: TRBD1 (6 bases). Material for sequencing was naive CD4+ T cells from blood. In DNA form, the CDR3 reads TGTGCCAGCAGCACACAGGGAGTGATTGTCCACGAGCAGTACTTC. Amino acid sequence: CASSTQGVIVHEQYF.